The TCR beta chain described here comes from a study of cytomegalovirus exposure and HLA in healthy donors. Study conclusions and caveats: Reported findings show TCR beta sequences accurately forecast HLA-A and HLA-B alleles in most subjects.

Germline assignment: CDR1 SGDLS and CDR2 YYNGEE. Trimming cost V 6 bases and J 1 base, with 10 bases left between them. This CDR3 has 13 amino acids. Details on this clone: The target antigen is unknown.

Primers for the PCR totalled 60 Vbeta and 13 Jbeta. Assay used: immunoSEQ multiplex PCR; TCRdb lists only in-frame clones, some missing. The data contain some 110,000 clones, about three quarters of them singletons. The sequencing sample was made of PBMCs. The chain couples TRBV9 to TRBJ1-1; TRBD1 might be the D (6 bases). This sequence was found in a boy aged 10-17 years in good health and CMV-seronegative. This chain's CDR3 is CASTRGWNTEAFF. The CDR3 coding sequence is TGTGCCAGCACCAGGGGTTGGAACACTGAAGCTTTCTTT.